These 10 T cell receptor beta chains were all obtained from the same sample, sequenced in a study of OX40 agonist ivuxolimab in advanced cancers. Using immunoSEQ multiplex PCR, the repertoire was profiled, and TCRdb retains in-frame clones only, with some absent. The data hold approximately 69,000 clones, with around 89% observed a single time. The specimen was CD4+ or CD8+ T cells sorted from blood, collected in a trial of the OX40 agonist ivuxolimab. Every receptor here comes from an adult with an advanced solid tumor such as melanoma, head and neck, liver or kidney cancer.

This sequence joins TRBV15 and TRBJ2-5; perhaps TRBD1 as D (5 bases). V was pared by 0 bases and J by 5 bases, with 16 bases between. The CDR3 extends over 16 amino acids. Germline V gene lookup returns CDR1 LNHNV and CDR2 YYDKDF (reference sequence). CDR3 sequence (DNA): TGTGCCACCAGCAGAGACGGAAACAGGCCGTGGGAGACCCAGTACTTC. This sequence encodes CATSRDGNRPWETQYF.

This clone has only one observation. V usage is TRBV5-1 and J usage is TRBJ1-1; 8 bases are shared with TRBD1. After removal of 2 bases from V and 1 base from J, the junction contained 1 base not matched to a gene. Germline loops: CDR1 SGHRS, CDR2 YFSETQ. The CDR3 contains 14 residues. The DNA for the CDR3 is TGCGCCAGCAGCTTTACAGGGGGGAACACTGAAGCTTTCTTT. Protein: CASSFTGGNTEAFF.

The gene calls are TRBV28 and TRBJ2-3; D is possibly TRBD2 (5 bases). Trimming left V 6 bases short and J 1 base short, with 8 bases between. Germline V gene lookup returns CDR1 MDHEN and CDR2 SYDVKM. This CDR3 is built from 13 residues. In DNA form, the CDR3 reads TGTGCCAGCAGGGCCGGGGGCACAGATACGCAGTATTTT. Translated, it gives CASRAGGTDTQYF.

The count of this clone is one. The chain joins TRBV7-2 to TRBJ2-5, with 7 bases that match TRBD2. With 3 bases clipped from V and 2 bases from J, the junction kept 6 bases outside the gene matches. The CDR3 consists of 15 residues. Germline V gene sequence: CDR1 SGHTA, CDR2 FQGNSA. The CDR3: CASSFREGGQETQYF. The CDR3 region has the DNA TGTGCCAGCAGCTTTAGGGAGGGAGGGCAAGAGACCCAGTACTTC.

The CDR3 sequence: CASSPHAPGQAIGELFF. DNA of the CDR3: TGTGCCAGCAGCCCCCACGCACCGGGACAGGCCATCGGGGAGCTGTTTTTT. This sequence joins TRBV9 and TRBJ2-2; the match to TRBD1 covers 8 bases. Losses at the gene ends were 4 bases for V and 7 bases for J; bases not matched to a gene: 15. Germline V CDR1 and CDR2: SGDLS, YYNGEE. This CDR3 has 17 residues. The full variable domain, completed using reference TRBV9 and TRBJ2-2, is DSGVTQTPKHLITATGQRVTLRCSPRSGDLSVYWYQQSLDQGLQFLIQYYNGEERAKGNILERFSAQQFPDLHSELNLSSLELGDSALYFCASSPHAPGQAIGELFFGEGSRLTVL.

J is TRBJ2-7 and V is TRBV2; tentatively, D is TRBD2 (5 bases). Germline CDR1 reads SNHLY; CDR2 reads FYNNEI. The ends were cut back, 7 bases at V and 5 bases at J, with 15 bases in the middle. The CDR3 runs to 13 residues. The CDR3 DNA is TGTGCCAGCAACGGGATGGCAGACCACGAGCAGTACTTC. It yields the protein CASNGMADHEQYF.

The rearrangement links TRBV5-5 to TRBJ2-7; D might be TRBD1 (6 bases). The germline V gene encodes CDR1 SGHKS and CDR2 YYEKEE (reference sequence). V was shortened by 4 bases and J by 5 bases, with 13 bases between the two germline ends. The CDR3 contains 13 residues. The CDR3 DNA reads TGTGCCAGCAGCCGCCGGGACACCCACGAGCAGTACTTC. Translated, it gives CASSRRDTHEQYF.

The chain recombines TRBV9 with TRBJ1-1; possible D gene TRBD1, 6 bases. The CDR3 runs to 15 residues. Germline V lookup: CDR1 SGDLS, CDR2 YYNGEE. The V end lost 4 bases, the J end lost 1 base, and 14 bases lay between the germline ends. In DNA form, the CDR3 reads TGTGCCAGCAGCCCCACAGGGCCGAGGAACACTGAAGCTTTCTTT. The encoded protein is CASSPTGPRNTEAFF.

This chain joins TRBV7-9 and TRBJ2-1; D not certain. In germline, CDR1 is SEHNR, CDR2 FQNEAQ (reference sequence). This CDR3 has 12 amino acids. V was pared by 2 bases and J by 12 bases, with 11 bases between. The CDR3 nucleotides read TGTGCCAGCAGCTTAATCGAACAAAGGCAGTTCTTC. Translating it yields CASSLIEQRQFF.

The V and J genes are TRBV27 and TRBJ2-1; D may be TRBD1 (6 bases). This CDR3 comprises 13 residues. The germline V gene has CDR1 MNHEY and CDR2 SMNVEV (reference sequence). V was trimmed by 1 base and J by 7 bases, leaving 8 bases between them. The CDR3 nucleotides read TGTGCCAGCAGTTTATACAGGGTGAATGAGCAGTTCTTC. It codes for CASSLYRVNEQFF.